This record covers a single T cell receptor (beta chain). The data originate from a study of blood T cell repertoires in COVID-19. In the study overall: Donors in the United States, Italy and Spain gave samples during acute or convalescent COVID-19. The cDNA or gDNA used as material had been derived from T cells, B-cell-depleted T cells, or PBMCs.

CDR1 is GTSNPN and CDR2 is SVGIG in the germline V gene (reference sequence). V gave up 0 bases and J gave up 8 bases, with 13 bases separating them. The CDR3 is made up of 13 amino acids. Study processing details: By means of reference gene primer amplification, nucleated cell counts were estimated. Generated by immunoSEQ multiplex PCR, the TCRdb table keeps only in-frame clones and is missing some. Clonal size and the V and J genes are those of that table, whereas D and trimming came from the DNA. The profile shows fewer than 140,000 clones, 65% to 75% of them singletons. J is TRBJ1-2 and V is TRBV30; tentatively, D is TRBD1 (5 bases). The origin of this receptor is a human donor with acute or convalescent COVID-19. The donor label of this sample is uncertain. What was sequenced was peripheral blood. In nucleotides, the CDR3 is TGTGCCTGGAGTGTATTAATGGACACAGGCTACACCTTC. Its translation is CAWSVLMDTGYTF.